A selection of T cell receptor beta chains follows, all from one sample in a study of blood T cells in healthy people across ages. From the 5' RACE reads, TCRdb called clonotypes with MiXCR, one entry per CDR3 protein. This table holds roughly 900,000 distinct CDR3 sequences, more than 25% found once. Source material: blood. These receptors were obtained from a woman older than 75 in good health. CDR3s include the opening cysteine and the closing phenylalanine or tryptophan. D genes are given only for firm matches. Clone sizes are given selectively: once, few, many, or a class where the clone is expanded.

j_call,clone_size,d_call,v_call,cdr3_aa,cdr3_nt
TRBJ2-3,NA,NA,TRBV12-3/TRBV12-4,CASSSARVLYPQYF,TGTGCCAGCAGTTCGGCAAGGGTACTGTATCCGCAGTATTTT
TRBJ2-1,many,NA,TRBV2,CASRPFLSSYNEQFF,TGTGCCAGCAGGCCTTTTCTAAGCTCCTACAATGAGCAGTTCTTC
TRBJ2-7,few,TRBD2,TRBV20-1,CSAPWGGRSIEQYF,TGCAGTGCCCCATGGGGGGGTAGATCGATCGAGCAGTACTTC
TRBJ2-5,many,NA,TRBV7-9,CASSLGGFREGAQETQYF,TGTGCCAGCAGCTTGGGGGGCTTCAGGGAAGGGGCCCAAGAGACCCAGTACTTC
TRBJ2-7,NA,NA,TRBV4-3,CASSSSSSGYNEQYF,TGCGCCAGCAGCAGTTCTAGTTCCGGCTACAATGAGCAGTACTTC
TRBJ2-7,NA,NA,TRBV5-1,CASSSSGQTYEQYF,TGCGCCAGCAGCTCATCAGGACAGACCTACGAGCAGTACTTC
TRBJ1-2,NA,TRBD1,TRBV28,CASSFGRDRVAGGYTF,TGTGCCAGCAGTTTTGGCCGGGACAGAGTTGCTGGAGGCTACACCTTC
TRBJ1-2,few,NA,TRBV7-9,CASSFSGIGYTF,TGTGCCAGCAGCTTTTCAGGGATTGGCTACACCTTC
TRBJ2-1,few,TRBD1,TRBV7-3,CASSLTGQGHEQFF,TGTGCCAGCAGCTTAACGGGACAGGGTCATGAGCAGTTCTTC
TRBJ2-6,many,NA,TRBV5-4,CASSLARQLFGANVLTF,TGTGCCAGCAGCTTGGCGCGACAGCTTTTTGGGGCCAACGTCCTGACTTTC
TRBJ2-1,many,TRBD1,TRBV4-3,CASSQGGTGSKSNEQFF,TGCGCCAGCAGCCAAGGTGGGACAGGGTCGAAGTCCAATGAGCAGTTCTTC
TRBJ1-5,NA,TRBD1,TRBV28,CASSFLGQGSSNQPRHF,TGTGCCAGCAGTTTCCTAGGACAGGGAAGTAGCAATCAGCCCCGGCATTTT
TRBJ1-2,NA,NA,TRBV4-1,CASKGMTVHGYTF,TGCGCCAGCAAGGGGATGACAGTGCACGGCTACACCTTC
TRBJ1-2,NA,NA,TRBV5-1,CASSLWGQTDGYTF,TGCGCCAGCAGCTTGTGGGGTCAGACTGATGGCTACACCTTC
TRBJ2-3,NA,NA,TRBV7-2,CASSPNQVVLADTQYF,TGTGCCAGCAGCCCCAATCAGGTCGTCCTCGCAGATACGCAGTATTTT
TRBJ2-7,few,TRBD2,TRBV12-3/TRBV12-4,CASRPGTSGAINEQYF,TGTGCCAGCAGACCCGGGACTAGCGGGGCGATCAATGAGCAGTACTTC
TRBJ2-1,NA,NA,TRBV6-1,CASSARRGGNNEQFF,TGTGCCAGCAGTGCGAGAAGGGGGGGGAACAATGAGCAGTTCTTC
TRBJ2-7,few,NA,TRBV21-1,CASSVRQVWLPEIYEQYF,TGTGCCAGCAGCGTCCGACAGGTATGGCTCCCCGAAATCTACGAGCAGTACTTC
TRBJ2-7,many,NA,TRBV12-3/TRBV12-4,CAQYYYEQYF,TGTGCCCAATACTACTACGAGCAGTACTTC
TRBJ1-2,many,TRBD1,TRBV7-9,CASSLDGTDYGYTF,TGTGCCAGCAGCCTAGACGGGACAGACTATGGCTACACCTTC
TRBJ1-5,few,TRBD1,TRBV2,CASSERQGPQPQHF,TGTGCCAGCAGTGAACGACAGGGGCCTCAGCCCCAGCATTTT
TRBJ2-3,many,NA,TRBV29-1,CSVEGQSTDTQYF,TGCAGCGTTGAAGGACAGAGCACAGATACGCAGTATTTT
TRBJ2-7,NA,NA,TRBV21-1,CASSLKSGGRPPYEQYF,TGTGCCAGCAGCCTCAAAAGTGGTGGTCGGCCTCCCTACGAGCAGTACTTC
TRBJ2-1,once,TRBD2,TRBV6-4,CASSELAGSGNEQFF,TGTGCCAGCAGTGAACTAGCGGGAAGCGGGAATGAGCAGTTCTTC
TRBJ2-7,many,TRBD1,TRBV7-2,CASSMGQGIREQYF,TGTGCCAGCAGCATGGGACAGGGAATTCGTGAGCAGTACTTC
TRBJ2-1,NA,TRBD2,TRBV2,CASRGPGLAGGGQFF,TGTGCCAGCCGGGGGCCGGGACTAGCGGGGGGCGGGCAGTTCTTC
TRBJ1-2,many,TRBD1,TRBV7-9,CASSSGTGQGYTF,TGTGCCAGCAGCTCCGGGACAGGGCAGGGCTACACCTTC
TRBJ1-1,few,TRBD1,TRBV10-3,CAIREGQVNTEAFF,TGTGCCATCAGAGAGGGACAGGTGAACACTGAAGCTTTCTTT
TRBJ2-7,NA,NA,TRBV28,CASSPGELSSYEQYF,TGTGCCAGCAGTCCTGGGGAACTAAGCTCCTACGAGCAGTACTTC
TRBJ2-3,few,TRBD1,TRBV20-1,CSAKDPGQGNTDTQYF,TGCAGTGCTAAAGATCCGGGACAGGGGAATACAGATACGCAGTATTTT
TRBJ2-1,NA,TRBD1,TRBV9,CASSVWTGEGEQVF,TGTGCCAGCAGCGTTTGGACAGGGGAAGGGGAGCAGGTCTTC
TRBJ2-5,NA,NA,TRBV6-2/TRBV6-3,CASSYKRGRGEQYF,TGTGCCAGCAGTTACAAGAGGGGGAGGGGTGAGCAGTACTTC
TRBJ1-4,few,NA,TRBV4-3,CASSQDRKEKLFF,TGCGCCAGCAGCCAAGATCGAAAAGAAAAACTGTTTTTT
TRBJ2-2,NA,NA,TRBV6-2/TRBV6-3,CASSYSAVTGELFF,TGTGCCAGCAGTTACTCCGCAGTTACAGGGGAGCTGTTTTTT
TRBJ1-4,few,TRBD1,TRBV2,CASRPGTANEKLFF,TGTGCCAGCAGACCCGGGACAGCTAATGAAAAACTGTTTTTT
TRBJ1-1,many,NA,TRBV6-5,CASSYRQNTEAFF,TGTGCCAGCAGTTACCGACAGAACACTGAAGCTTTCTTT
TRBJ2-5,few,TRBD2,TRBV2,CASRDGTSGDQHPYF,TGTGCCAGCAGGGACGGGACTAGCGGGGACCAGCACCCGTACTTC
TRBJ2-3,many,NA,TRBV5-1,CASSSGPESTDTQYF,TGCGCCAGCAGCTCGGGACCAGAGAGCACAGATACGCAGTATTTT
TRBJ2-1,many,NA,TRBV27,CASSGSRVLYNEQFF,TGTGCCAGCAGCGGGAGCAGGGTTCTTTACAATGAGCAGTTCTTC
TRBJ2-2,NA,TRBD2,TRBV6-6,CASSSISGGSNTGELFF,TGTGCCAGCAGTTCTATAAGCGGGGGGTCGAACACCGGGGAGCTGTTTTTT
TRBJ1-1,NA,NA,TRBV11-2,CASSRVVGSNTEAFF,TGTGCCAGCAGCCGAGTTGTTGGTTCGAACACTGAAGCTTTCTTT
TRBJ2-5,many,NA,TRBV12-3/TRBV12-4,CASTVSPRETQYF,TGTGCCAGCACCGTATCCCCCCGTGAGACCCAGTACTTC
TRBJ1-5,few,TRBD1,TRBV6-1,CASSPTGARSNQPQHF,TGTGCCAGCAGTCCGACAGGGGCAAGAAGCAATCAGCCCCAGCATTTT
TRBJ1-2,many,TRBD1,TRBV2,CASSEAWTGSGYTF,TGTGCCAGCAGTGAAGCCTGGACAGGGTCTGGCTACACCTTC
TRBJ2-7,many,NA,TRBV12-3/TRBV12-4,CASSLRYGIEQYF,TGTGCCAGCAGTTTACGGTACGGGATTGAGCAGTACTTC
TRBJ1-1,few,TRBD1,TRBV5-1,CASSPQSHRGAEAFF,TGCGCCAGCAGCCCTCAGTCCCACAGGGGAGCTGAAGCTTTCTTT
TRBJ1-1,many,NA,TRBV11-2,CASSPTTYTEAFF,TGTGCCAGCAGCCCAACGACCTACACTGAAGCTTTCTTT
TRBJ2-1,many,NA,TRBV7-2,CASSLKGVGFNEQFF,TGTGCCAGCAGCTTAAAGGGCGTAGGGTTCAATGAGCAGTTCTTC
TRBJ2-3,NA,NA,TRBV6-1,CASSERANSRTDTQYF,TGTGCCAGCAGTGAACGAGCTAACTCCCGGACGGATACGCAGTATTTT